This T cell receptor (beta chain) appears in the sequencing data of a study of T cell responses to AZD1222 COVID-19 vaccine. In regard to this clone: Its antigen is undetermined.

CDR1 and CDR2 (germline): LNHNV, YYDKDF (reference sequence). The CDR3 is 16 residues long. The V gene lost 0 bases and the J gene lost 6 bases, with 14 bases spanning the gap. Libraries were prepared by immunoSEQ multiplex PCR; TCRdb keeps only in-frame clonotypes and omits some of them. Altogether around 150,000 clones are present, more than 75% being singletons, with the ten largest covering 4.1%. General study points: Repertoires in all cases were sampled only once the peak T cell response had passed.

V usage is TRBV15 and J usage is TRBJ2-2; D gene uncertain. The source was peripheral blood, collected on day 0 of AZD1222 vaccination. This TCR was recovered from an adult in good health. The CDR3 region has the DNA TGTGCCACCAGCAGAGATCGGCTTAGTGATCCCGGGGAGCTGTTTTTT. Translated, it gives CATSRDRLSDPGELFF.